This T cell receptor (beta chain) is drawn from a study of identical twins. Study-wide results and limits: Cord blood beta clonotypes present at high abundance carried fewer insertions; no such pattern appeared in memory repertoires. Diverse VJ usage suggested most zero-insertion clonotypes were not invariant T cells.

Template switching introduced a universal primer site, and the cDNA bore unique molecular identifiers. MiXCR was run by TCRdb on the 5' RACE reads, yielding one entry per CDR3 protein. This table has some 730,000 distinct CDR3 sequences, 15% to 20% appearing once. In this sample, this clonotype turned up once. Its antigen is currently unknown. Germline V gives CDR1 SGHAT, CDR2 FQNNGV. The CDR3 is made up of 15 amino acids. V lost 5 bases and J lost 2, with 12 bases in between. These sequences were also reported in another study, on T cells expressing NK-cell markers. From that study: Out of eight donors sequenced, seven tested HCMV-seropositive and the remaining one seronegative.

Sequenced material: PBMCs. The chain has TRBV11-2 and TRBJ2-2, with a tentative D call TRBD1 (6 bases). The TCR sequence derives from a woman younger than 35 in good health. In DNA form, the CDR3 reads TGTGCCAGCAGCCAAGGACAGTTCAACACCGGGGAGCTGTTTTTT. Protein sequence: CASSQGQFNTGELFF. The variable domain in full, with the rest retrieved from reference TRBV11-2 and TRBJ2-2, is EAGVAQSPRYKIIEKRQSVAFWCNPISGHATLYWYQQILGQGPKLLIQFQNNGVVDDSQLPKDRFSAERLKGVDSTLKIQPAKLEDSAVYLCASSQGQFNTGELFFGEGSRLTVL.